This entry lists 10 T cell receptor beta chains sequenced from one sample in a study of blood T cell repertoires in COVID-19. Here immunoSEQ multiplex PCR was the method, and the copy in TCRdb shows in-frame clones only, minus some. Among about 45,000 clones listed, 92% were seen once. The sequencing input was peripheral blood. These receptors all stem from a human donor in a cohort sampled during active COVID-19.

This clone occurred once. The genes are TRBV19 and TRBJ2-1, with 11 bases aligning to TRBD2. Germline CDR1 and CDR2: LNHDA and SQIVND (reference sequence). Unmatched junction bases numbered 1, after V lost 4 bases and J lost 5 bases. This CDR3 has 14 residues. This CDR3 is CASSTSGGNNEQFF. CDR3 nucleotides: TGTGCCAGTAGTACTAGCGGGGGGAACAATGAGCAGTTCTTC.

The CDR3 DNA follows: TGTGCCAGCACCCCTAGCGGGAACTACGAGCAGTACTTC. Its translation: CASTPSGNYEQYF. The gene calls are TRBV11-2 and TRBJ2-7; 9 nucleotides line up with TRBD2. The germline V gene has CDR1 SGHAT and CDR2 FQNNGV. The V and J ends lost 7 bases and 3 bases, in that order; junction bases with no gene match: 4. The CDR3 is 13 residues long.

The CDR3: CASSPNLREIQETQYF. In nucleotides, the CDR3 is TGTGCCAGCAGCCCAAACCTTCGGGAAATCCAAGAGACCCAGTACTTC. The chain combines TRBV7-2 with TRBJ2-5, with a possible D match to TRBD2 (5 bases). Per the germline V gene, CDR1 is SGHTA and CDR2 is FQGNSA. The CDR3 is 16 residues long. V lost 5 bases to trimming and J lost 1 base, with 17 bases between them. Supplemented by reference TRBV7-2 and TRBJ2-5, the full variable domain reads GAGVSQSPSNKVTEKGKDVELRCDPISGHTALYWYRQSLGQGLEFLIYFQGNSAPDKSGLPSDRFSAERTGGSVSTLTIQRTQQEDSAVYLCASSPNLREIQETQYFGPGTRLLVL.

This chain connects TRBV19 to TRBJ1-1; D gene unclear. CDR1 and CDR2 from the germline V gene are LNHDA and SQIVND (reference sequence). This CDR3 spans 13 amino acids. Trimming cost V 5 bases and J 4 bases, with 11 bases left between them. The CDR3 sequence is CASSSQITTEAFF. CDR3 coding DNA: TGTGCCAGTAGTTCACAAATAACCACTGAAGCTTTCTTT.

In its sample, this clone was seen a few times. The chain combines TRBV7-4 with TRBJ2-7; TRBD1 is a possible D gene (5 bases). Germline CDR1 SGHVT, CDR2 SQSDAQ. The CDR3 is 15 amino acids. V shed 5 bases and J shed 4 bases, with 18 bases lying between them. In nucleotides, the CDR3 is TGTGCCAGCAGCCCAAACACCAGGGTAGCATACGAGCAGTACTTC. Its translation: CASSPNTRVAYEQYF.

The rearrangement uses TRBV2 and TRBJ2-6, with 9 bases that match TRBD1. The CDR3 covers 18 residues. V lost 2 bases, J lost 1 base, and 6 bases stayed unmatched. Germline CDR1 SNHLY, CDR2 FYNNEI. The CDR3 DNA reads TGTGCCAGCAGTGAATTACGGACAGGGGTGTCTGGGGCCAACGTCCTGACTTTC. Encoded protein: CASSELRTGVSGANVLTF.

The V gene is TRBV6-5, the J gene TRBJ1-6; 7 bases fit TRBD1. The CDR3 runs to 14 residues. V was clipped by 6 bases and J by 11 bases; unmatched bases: 10. Germline loops: CDR1 MNHEY, CDR2 SVGAGI. CDR3 sequence (DNA): TGTGCCAGCAGCGCCCGACAGGGCGGTCCACCCCTCCACTTT. Its protein product is CASSARQGGPPLHF.

CDR3 region: CASSIYGRETQYF. CDR3 nucleotide sequence: TGTGCCAGTAGTATATATGGGCGTGAGACCCAGTACTTC. This chain connects TRBV19 to TRBJ2-5, with D hard to call. This CDR3 has 13 amino acids. The V and J ends lost 2 bases and 5 bases respectively, with 9 bases between them. Germline V gene lookup returns CDR1 LNHDA and CDR2 SQIVND (reference sequence).

This chain uses TRBV9 with TRBJ2-1, with D possibly TRBD2 on 5 matching bases. V lost 3 bases and J 0 bases, leaving 13 bases between the germline ends. The CDR3 spans 16 residues. Looked up from germline, CDR1 is SGDLS and CDR2 is YYNGEE. The CDR3 is CASSADQRSSYNEQFF. The CDR3 nucleotides are TGTGCCAGCAGCGCGGACCAGCGGAGCTCCTACAATGAGCAGTTCTTC.

The chain combines TRBV3-1 (or the pseudogene TRBV3-2) with TRBJ2-7; D is unresolved. Per the germline V gene, CDR1 is LGHDT and CDR2 is YNNKEL (reference sequence). Trimming left V 6 bases short and J 5 bases short, with 8 bases between. The CDR3 consists of 11 residues. This CDR3 reads CASRHMNEQYF. The CDR3 nucleotides are TGTGCCAGCAGACATATGAACGAGCAGTACTTC.